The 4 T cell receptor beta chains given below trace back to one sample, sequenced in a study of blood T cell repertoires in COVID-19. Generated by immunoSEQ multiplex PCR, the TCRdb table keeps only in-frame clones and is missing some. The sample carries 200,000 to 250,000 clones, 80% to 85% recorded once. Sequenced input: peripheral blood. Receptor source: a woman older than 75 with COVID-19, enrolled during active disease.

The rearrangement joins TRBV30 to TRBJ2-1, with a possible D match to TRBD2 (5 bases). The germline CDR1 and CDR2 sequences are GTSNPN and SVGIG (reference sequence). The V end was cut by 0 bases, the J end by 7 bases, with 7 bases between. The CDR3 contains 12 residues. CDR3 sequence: CAWSVGSNEQFF. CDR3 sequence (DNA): TGTGCCTGGAGTGTAGGGAGTAATGAGCAGTTCTTC. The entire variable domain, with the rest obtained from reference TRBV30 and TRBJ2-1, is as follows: SQTIHQWPATLVQPVGSPLSLECTVEGTSNPNLYWYRQAAGRGLQLLFYSVGIGQISSEVPQNLSASRPQDRQFILSSKKLLLSDSGFYLCAWSVGSNEQFFGPGTRLTVL.

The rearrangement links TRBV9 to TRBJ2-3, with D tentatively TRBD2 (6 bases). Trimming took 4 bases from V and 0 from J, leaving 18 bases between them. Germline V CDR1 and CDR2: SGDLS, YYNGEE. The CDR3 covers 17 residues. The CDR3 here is CASSSFGSGPSTDTQYF. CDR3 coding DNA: TGTGCCAGCAGCTCTTTTGGTAGCGGACCAAGCACAGATACGCAGTATTTT. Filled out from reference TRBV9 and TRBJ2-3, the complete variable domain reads DSGVTQTPKHLITATGQRVTLRCSPRSGDLSVYWYQQSLDQGLQFLIQYYNGEERAKGNILERFSAQQFPDLHSELNLSSLELGDSALYFCASSSFGSGPSTDTQYFGPGTRLTVL.

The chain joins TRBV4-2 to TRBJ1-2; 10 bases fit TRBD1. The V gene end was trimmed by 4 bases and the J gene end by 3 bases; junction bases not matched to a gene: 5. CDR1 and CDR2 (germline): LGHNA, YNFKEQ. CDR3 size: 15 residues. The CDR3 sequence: CASSLTGGADYGYTF. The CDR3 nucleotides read TGTGCCAGCAGCCTGACAGGGGGCGCGGACTATGGCTACACCTTC.

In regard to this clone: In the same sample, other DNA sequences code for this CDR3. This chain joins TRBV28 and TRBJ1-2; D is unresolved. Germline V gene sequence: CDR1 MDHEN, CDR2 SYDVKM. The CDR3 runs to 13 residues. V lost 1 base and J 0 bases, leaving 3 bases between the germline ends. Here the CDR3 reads CASSLSANYGYTF. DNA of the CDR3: TGTGCCAGCAGTTTATCGGCTAACTATGGCTACACCTTC.